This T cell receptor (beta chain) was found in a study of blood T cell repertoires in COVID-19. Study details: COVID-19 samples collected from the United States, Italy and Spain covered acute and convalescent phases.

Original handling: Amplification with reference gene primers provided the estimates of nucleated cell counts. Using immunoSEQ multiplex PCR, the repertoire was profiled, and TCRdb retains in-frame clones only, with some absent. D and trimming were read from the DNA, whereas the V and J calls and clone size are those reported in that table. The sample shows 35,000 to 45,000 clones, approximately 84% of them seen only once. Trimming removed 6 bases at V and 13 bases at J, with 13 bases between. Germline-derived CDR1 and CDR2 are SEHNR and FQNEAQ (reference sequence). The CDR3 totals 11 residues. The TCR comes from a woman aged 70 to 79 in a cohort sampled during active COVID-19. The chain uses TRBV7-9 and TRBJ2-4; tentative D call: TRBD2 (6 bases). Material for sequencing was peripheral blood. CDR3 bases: TGTGCCAGCAGTACCGGGGAGGTCCAGTACTTC. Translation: CASSTGEVQYF. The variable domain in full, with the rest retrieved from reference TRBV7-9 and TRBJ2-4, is DTGVSQNPRHKITKRGQNVTFRCDPISEHNRLYWYRQTLGQGPEFLTYFQNEAQLEKSRLLSDRFSAERPKGSFSTLEIQRTEQGDSAMYLCASSTGEVQYFGAGTRLSVL.